The rows below give T cell receptor beta chains drawn from one sample of a study of T cell changes during pregnancy in multiple sclerosis. Using immunoSEQ multiplex PCR, the repertoire was profiled, and TCRdb retains in-frame clones only, with some absent. Of tens of thousands of clones in the sample, about 90% were seen once. This sample comprised peripheral blood, obtained in the first trimester of pregnancy. The receptors come from a female donor in good health, enrolled as a control in a pregnancy study. CDR3s leave out the opening cysteine and the closing phenylalanine or tryptophan.

V: TRBV5-1; J: TRBJ2-7; CDR3: ASSLESRRWDEQY
V: TRBV5-6; J: TRBJ2-2; CDR3: ASSSRDRGNTGELF
V: TRBV28; J: TRBJ2-2; CDR3: ASSSPLVRTGEAGELF
V: TRBV15; J: TRBJ1-3; CDR3: ATSRDLGAGNTIY
V: TRBV14; J: TRBJ2-7; CDR3: ASSPAAGGTYEQY
V: TRBV7-2; J: TRBJ1-1; CDR3: ASSLDWANTEAF
V: TRBV25-1; J: TRBJ2-5; CDR3: ASSDGLAKETQY
V: TRBV5-1; J: TRBJ2-3; CDR3: ASSLGRADGDTQY
V: TRBV5-4; J: TRBJ1-3; CDR3: ASSLAAGNTIY
V: TRBV4-1; J: TRBJ1-3; CDR3: ASSQGELSGNTIY
V: TRBV11-2; J: TRBJ2-2; CDR3: ASSLDTVGLAPGELF
V: TRBV6-1; J: TRBJ2-2; CDR3: ASGWRGGELF
V: TRBV2; J: TRBJ1-2; CDR3: ASSERDRADYGYT
V: TRBV5-6; J: TRBJ2-7; CDR3: ASSWGQDYEQY
V: TRBV4-1; J: TRBJ2-3; CDR3: ASSFRDRDCRTDTQY
V: TRBV6-1; J: TRBJ2-7; CDR3: ASSELAGAYEQY
V: TRBV2; J: TRBJ2-2; CDR3: ASRYLDRNTGELF
V: TRBV5-1; J: TRBJ2-3; CDR3: ASSASSPSTDTQY
V: TRBV7-9; J: TRBJ2-1; CDR3: ASSNTRQSSYNEQF
V: TRBV4-1; J: TRBJ2-3; CDR3: ASSRGGRAPPDTQY
V: TRBV19; J: TRBJ2-5; CDR3: ASSAQGYPQETQY
V: TRBV5-4; J: TRBJ2-3; CDR3: ASTPSTGRDTQY
V: TRBV15; J: TRBJ2-7; CDR3: ATSRDPFPSYEQY
V: TRBV5-6; J: TRBJ2-7; CDR3: ASSLAGGEQY
V: TRBV28; J: TRBJ2-7; CDR3: ASSQIADRHEQY
V: TRBV4-1; J: TRBJ2-3; CDR3: ASSQEFTAGASDTQY
V: TRBV28; J: TRBJ1-3; CDR3: ASSFSSRAGNTIY
V: TRBV2; J: TRBJ1-5; CDR3: ASSLNGGGFNQPQH
V: TRBV2; J: TRBJ2-7; CDR3: ASGQDRGSYEQY
V: TRBV4-2; J: TRBJ2-2; CDR3: ASSDLAEENTGELF
V: TRBV6-1; J: TRBJ1-1; CDR3: ASSLEGANTEAF
V: TRBV19; J: TRBJ2-6; CDR3: ASSPRGSGANVLT
V: TRBV9; J: TRBJ1-5; CDR3: ASSVLPQPQH
V: TRBV19; J: TRBJ1-5; CDR3: ATLSRDYSNQPQH
V: TRBV6-1; J: TRBJ2-5; CDR3: ASSDRGREETQY
V: TRBV2; J: TRBJ2-7; CDR3: ASSLSTSGIYEQY
V: TRBV7-8; J: TRBJ2-4; CDR3: ASSLWAGVLAKNIQY
V: TRBV2; J: TRBJ2-1; CDR3: ASSGTSGGYNEQF
V: TRBV7-9; J: TRBJ2-7; CDR3: ASSLKGEQY
V: TRBV25-1; J: TRBJ2-7; CDR3: ASSVTLYEQY
V: TRBV19; J: TRBJ1-2; CDR3: ASSPDRGPYGYT
V: TRBV5-1; J: TRBJ1-1; CDR3: ASSLERRSTEAF
V: TRBV10-3; J: TRBJ2-7; CDR3: ASHPGQGAYEQY
V: TRBV21-1; J: TRBJ1-1; CDR3: ASSLGTGGIWTEAF
V: TRBV19; J: TRBJ2-1; CDR3: ASSYTSGPYNEQF
V: TRBV19; J: TRBJ1-1; CDR3: ASNRGRTEAF
V: TRBV7-2; J: TRBJ1-1; CDR3: ASSLGGRVNTEAF
V: TRBV21-1; J: TRBJ2-7; CDR3: ASSSIWTSGYEQY
V: TRBV27; J: TRBJ1-2; CDR3: ASSLLGGSYGYT
V: TRBV27; J: TRBJ1-3; CDR3: ASSGTGGNTIY
V: TRBV15; J: TRBJ2-5; CDR3: ATSRDSRSYETQY
V: TRBV28; J: TRBJ2-1; CDR3: ASSDNEQF
V: TRBV2; J: TRBJ2-7; CDR3: ASNGLAEVYEQY
V: TRBV4-1; J: TRBJ2-3; CDR3: ASSRGTPRDTQY
V: TRBV29-1; J: TRBJ2-3; CDR3: SGADWLERGTQY